What follows describes a single T cell receptor beta chain. The data stem from a study of T cell responses to AZD1222 COVID-19 vaccine. Study-level background: Second-dose schedules of about 4 or about 12 weeks were combined.

V lost 0 bases to trimming and J lost 11 bases, with 13 bases between them. Per germline, CDR1 SGHNT and CDR2 YYREEE (reference sequence). CDR3 length: 13 residues. Repertoires were generated with immunoSEQ multiplex PCR, while TCRdb's copy carries only in-frame clones and drops some. The sample lists around 150,000 clones, about 95% occurring once. V usage is TRBV5-4 and J usage is TRBJ2-3; D is unresolved. This TCR came from an adult in good health. The source material was peripheral blood, sampled on day 0 of AZD1222 vaccination. The CDR3 DNA reads TGTGCCAGCAGCTTGGCCCGAGACACGGGGCAGTATTTT. This translates into CASSLARDTGQYF.